The clone carrying this TCR beta chain was seen once. Seattle cases were enrolled at active infection and followed longitudinally. The data were taken from a study of blood T cell repertoires in COVID-19. The wider study: Donors in the United States, Italy and Spain gave samples during acute or convalescent COVID-19. T cells, B-cell-depleted T cells, or PBMCs supplied cDNA or gDNA.

In the original analysis: Nucleated cell counts were estimated from reference gene primer amplification. Clones were read by immunoSEQ multiplex PCR, and TCRdb kept only the in-frame ones, dropping some. V, J and clone size derive from that table, while D and trimming were established from the DNA sequence. The table records around 100,000 clones, around 92% of them present only once. This TCR came from a man aged 45 to 65 with COVID-19, enrolled during active disease. The sequenced material came from peripheral blood.

DNA of the CDR3: TGTGCCAGCAGGCGATCCCGGGACAGGCGGATATACGCAACTAATGAAAAACTGTTTTTT. Translation: CASRRSRDRRIYATNEKLFF. The V call is TRBV28, the J call TRBJ1-4; 8 nucleotides match TRBD1. The germline V gene encodes CDR1 MDHEN and CDR2 SYDVKM. With V trimmed by 6 bases and J by 0 bases, 18 bases remained unmatched. The CDR3 covers 20 residues. Supplemented by reference TRBV28 and TRBJ1-4, the full variable domain reads DVKVTQSSRYLVKRTGEKVFLECVQDMDHENMFWYRQDPGLGLRLIYFSYDVKMKEKGDIPEGYSVSREKKERFSLILESASTNQTSMYLCASRRSRDRRIYATNEKLFFGSGTQLSVL.